Detailed here is one TCR beta chain. The target antigen is unknown. The data originate from a study of T cells in Graves' hyperthyroidism and ophthalmopathy. The study, taken as a whole, reports: Clonotypes that were expanded in thyroid above 0.001 mostly appeared in blood too.

CDR1 and CDR2 from the germline V gene are MNHEY and SVGEGT. This CDR3 comprises 15 residues. J lost 4 bases, V lost 0 bases, and 0 bases had no gene match. Diagnosis of hyperthyroidism was new in patients aged 18 to 65, and its duration was under 2 months. Cells are PBMCs isolated from more than 8.5 ml of fresh blood. TCR beta CDR3 region amplification was performed from RNA transcripts. Researchers ran a first-round RT-PCR on the TCR CDR3 using the HTBI primer set. One entry per CDR3 protein, called by TCRdb with MiXCR from the multiplex PCR reads. The table has approximately 870,000 distinct CDR3 sequences, approximately 40% seen once; the top ten hold about 8.9%.

This sequence joins TRBV6-2 or TRBV6-3 and TRBJ2-2; the match to TRBD1 covers 9 bases. The specimen was blood. The source of this sequence is a young man with Graves' hyperthyroidism. This chain's CDR3 is CASSYSDRGTGELFF. Here the CDR3 DNA reads TGTGCCAGCAGTTACTCGGACAGGGGCACCGGGGAGCTGTTTTTT.